A selection of T cell receptor beta chains follows, all from one sample in a study of cytomegalovirus exposure and HLA in healthy donors. Measured with immunoSEQ multiplex PCR; TCRdb has only the in-frame clones, and not every one. The profile shows roughly 160,000 clones, roughly 80% of them singletons. The sequenced material came from PBMCs. These receptors all come from a man aged 35-49 years in good health and CMV-seronegative. Each CDR3 is given with its conserved first and last residue. The order of the fields is CDR3 DNA, CDR3 protein, CDR3 length, J gene, clone size, V gene, D gene. The D gene is left open where the match is weak. Not every row has a clone size; where given, it reads once, few, many or a size class.

TGTGCCAGCAGCGACGGGACAGGGGGCCATTCACCCCTCCACTTT,CASSDGTGGHSPLHF,15,TRBJ1-6,few,TRBV9,TRBD1
TGTGCCAGCAGCTCGACAGGGGAGTCCTACAATGAGCAGTTCTTC,CASSSTGESYNEQFF,15,TRBJ2-1,-,TRBV6-6,TRBD1
TGTGCCAGCAGTTACTCTCTTCGGGACATTAATCAGCCCCAGCATTTT,CASSYSLRDINQPQHF,16,TRBJ1-5,few,TRBV6-7,-
TGCGCCAGCAGCCCCCTCCTGGAGGGTGCTGAGCAGTTCTTC,CASSPLLEGAEQFF,14,TRBJ2-1,-,TRBV4-3,-
TGTGCCAGCAGTGACTCGATTAACAGTTACAATGAGCAGTTCTTC,CASSDSINSYNEQFF,15,TRBJ2-1,-,TRBV6-4,-
TGTGCCACCCGTGGACAGAAAGCTTTCTTT,CATRGQKAFF,10,TRBJ1-1,-,TRBV6-5,-
TGTGCCAGCCGACCGACAGGGATTTTATACGAGCAGTACTTC,CASRPTGILYEQYF,14,TRBJ2-7,few,TRBV27,TRBD1
TGTGCCAGCAGCTTAGGGGACAGGAACTATGGCTACACCTTC,CASSLGDRNYGYTF,14,TRBJ1-2,-,TRBV7-9,TRBD1
TGTGCCAGCAGCTTCTTTCCGGGGGGGACCGGGGAGCTGTTTTTT,CASSFFPGGTGELFF,15,TRBJ2-2,-,TRBV7-3,TRBD2
TGTGCCAGCAGAGGACAGGGGGCGGACGCTTTCTTT,CASRGQGADAFF,12,TRBJ1-1,-,TRBV6-1,TRBD1
TGTGCCAGCTCAACTAGCGGGGGGGCCGGAGATACGCAGTATTTT,CASSTSGGAGDTQYF,15,TRBJ2-3,-,TRBV18,TRBD2
TGTGCCAGCAGGTTACTAGCGGGTTCACTTTCGGAGCAGTACTTC,CASRLLAGSLSEQYF,15,TRBJ2-7,-,TRBV7-6,TRBD2
TGCGCCAGCAGCCAAGCAGGACAGGGGCTAGGACGATACGAGCAGTACTTC,CASSQAGQGLGRYEQYF,17,TRBJ2-7,-,TRBV4-3,TRBD1
TGTGCCAGTAGTATCGCAGGGTTGGAGCCCCAGCATTTT,CASSIAGLEPQHF,13,TRBJ1-5,-,TRBV19,-
TGTGCCAGCAGCTTTATGAACACTGAAGCTTTCTTT,CASSFMNTEAFF,12,TRBJ1-1,-,TRBV13,-
TGCGCCAGCAGCCAGAGGGTCGGGGAGACCCAGTACTTC,CASSQRVGETQYF,13,TRBJ2-5,-,TRBV4-3,-
TGTGCTAGCAGCCCGTCGGGAGGGGACCACGAGACCCAGTACTTC,CASSPSGGDHETQYF,15,TRBJ2-5,once,TRBV7-7,TRBD2
TGTGCCAGCAGCTACGCTAGTACGGCATGGGAGACCCAGTACTTC,CASSYASTAWETQYF,15,TRBJ2-5,-,TRBV6-5,-
TGTGCCAGCAGCCAAGGGACAGCCAACTATGGCTACACCTTC,CASSQGTANYGYTF,14,TRBJ1-2,-,TRBV7-8,TRBD1
TGCGCCAGCAGCTTGGACAGGGAAAATTCACCCCTCCACTTT,CASSLDRENSPLHF,14,TRBJ1-6,-,TRBV5-1,-
TGTGCCAGCAGCTTATATGGACTAGTGGGCACAGATACGCAGTATTTT,CASSLYGLVGTDTQYF,16,TRBJ2-3,-,TRBV11-2,TRBD2
TGTGCCAGCAGCATCCAGACAGGGGGCGGCTACGAGCAGTACTTC,CASSIQTGGGYEQYF,15,TRBJ2-7,-,TRBV5-5,TRBD1
TGTGCCATCAGTGAGCCGGGAGACCTCTTTACCCCTTTCTTT,CAISEPGDLFTPFF,14,TRBJ1-1,-,TRBV10-3,-
TGCGCCAGCAGCTTGGGCCAGGGGATTAACTATGGCTACACCTTC,CASSLGQGINYGYTF,15,TRBJ1-2,few,TRBV5-1,-
TGTGCCAGCAGCCCAGGGGCGCGAGACACTGAAGCTTTCTTT,CASSPGARDTEAFF,14,TRBJ1-1,-,TRBV7-3,-
TGTGCCATCAGTGATCTGGTCTCGGAGCATTCACCCCTCCACTTT,CAISDLVSEHSPLHF,15,TRBJ1-6,-,TRBV10-3,-
TGTGCCATCAGTGAACAGGGGGCAAGGGGCTACACCTTC,CAISEQGARGYTF,13,TRBJ1-2,-,TRBV10-3,TRBD1
TGTGCCAGTCTGGGACTAGCGGGGGAAGAGACCCAGTACTTC,CASLGLAGEETQYF,14,TRBJ2-5,-,TRBV6-1,TRBD2